The 6 T cell receptor beta chains below were found in one sample sequenced in a study of T cell responses to AZD1222 COVID-19 vaccine. Repertoires were generated with immunoSEQ multiplex PCR, while TCRdb's copy carries only in-frame clones and drops some. The table records about 110,000 clones, around 87% of them present only once. The material sequenced was peripheral blood, taken 28 days after the second AZD1222 dose. The receptors derive from an adult who received the AZD1222 COVID-19 vaccine.

This clone came up once. V gene TRBV5-5 combines with J gene TRBJ2-5; no clear D gene. Trimming took off 2 bases at V and 5 bases at J, with 10 bases between the two ends. The CDR3 runs 13 residues. Germline assignment: CDR1 SGHKS and CDR2 YYEKEE (reference sequence). Written as DNA, the CDR3 is TGTGCCAGCAGCTTCGCGATCGGGGAGACCCAGTACTTC. This encodes CASSFAIGETQYF.

V gene TRBV5-4 combines with J gene TRBJ1-2; a possible D gene is TRBD1 (5 bases). V dropped 0 bases and J dropped 4 bases, with 13 bases sitting between them. Germline loops: CDR1 SGHNT, CDR2 YYREEE (reference sequence). The CDR3 has 15 residues. The CDR3 region is CASSLVGGWSYGYTF. DNA of the CDR3: TGTGCCAGCAGCTTGGTTGGGGGTTGGAGCTATGGCTACACCTTC. Supplemented by reference TRBV5-4 and TRBJ1-2, the full variable domain reads ETGVTQSPTHLIKTRGQQVTLRCSSQSGHNTVSWYQQALGQGPQFIFQYYREEENGRGNFPPRFSGLQFPNYSSELNVNALELDDSALYLCASSLVGGWSYGYTFGSGTRLTVV.

The chain joins TRBV11-2 to TRBJ2-1; perhaps TRBD1 as D (6 bases). The CDR3 consists of 19 residues. CDR1 is SGHAT and CDR2 is FQNNGV in the germline V gene. Trimming left V 2 bases short and J 5 bases short, with 25 bases between. CDR3 sequence reads: CASSLFSQLGGRVDNEQFF. In DNA, the CDR3 is TGTGCCAGCAGCTTATTCTCCCAACTTGGGGGCAGGGTCGACAATGAGCAGTTCTTC.

The rearrangement uses TRBV19 and TRBJ2-3, with 10 bases identical to TRBD1. J was trimmed by 4 bases and V by 6 bases; bases with no gene match: 7. CDR1 LNHDA and CDR2 SQIVND come from the germline V gene (reference sequence). This CDR3 is built from 15 residues. The CDR3 coding sequence is TGTGCCAGTAGGGAACCGGGACAGGGGTCAGATACGCAGTATTTT. Its translation is CASREPGQGSDTQYF.

This chain uses TRBV5-1 with TRBJ1-2; possible D gene TRBD1, 5 bases. This CDR3 has 13 residues. Trimming pared 4 bases from V and 3 bases from J, leaving 10 bases between. Per the germline V gene, CDR1 is SGHRS and CDR2 is YFSETQ. CDR3 protein: CASSARDDYGYTF. Written as DNA, the CDR3 is TGCGCCAGCAGCGCCCGGGACGACTATGGCTACACCTTC.

The chain uses TRBV12-5 and TRBJ1-2; no definite D call. Trimming shortened V by 6 bases and J by 6 bases, and 17 bases separated the two germline ends. Per the germline V gene, CDR1 is LGHNT and CDR2 is FRNRAP. The CDR3 covers 14 residues. This CDR3 reads CASGRPANTNGYTF. The CDR3 coding sequence is TGTGCTAGTGGCCGCCCGGCAAATACGAATGGCTACACCTTC.